The 3 T cell receptor beta chains presented below share a single source sample, sequenced in a study of T cells after yellow fever vaccination. MiXCR, applied by TCRdb to the 5' RACE reads, yields one record per CDR3 protein. The repertoire holds some 500,000 distinct CDR3 sequences, with around an eighth as singletons. The sample here was PBMCs, taken on the day of the yellow fever booster vaccination. The source is a man younger than 40 who received the YFV17D yellow fever vaccine.

This rearrangement joins TRBV5-1 to TRBJ1-1, with a weak D call TRBD1 (5 bases). The CDR3 length is 14 residues. V was cut by 4 bases and J by 4 bases, with 14 bases left in between. From germline, CDR1 is SGHRS and CDR2 YFSETQ. For the CDR3, the DNA is TGCGCCAGCAGCGGGGGTCTCCGGGGCACTGAAGCTTTCTTT. This sequence encodes CASSGGLRGTEAFF.

This clonotype showed up just a few times. The chain joins TRBV10-3 to TRBJ2-7; tentative D call: TRBD1 (6 bases). The CDR3 spans 15 residues. Trimming left V 3 bases short and J 5 bases short, with 17 bases between. Germline V gene sequence: CDR1 ENHRY, CDR2 SYGVKD. CDR3 in amino acids: CAISDWNREGDEQYF. The CDR3 DNA is TGTGCCATCAGTGATTGGAACAGGGAAGGCGACGAGCAGTACTTC.

The gene calls are TRBV20-1 and TRBJ2-7; 11 bases fit TRBD2. Germline lookup yields CDR1 DFQATT and CDR2 SNEGSKA (reference sequence). V lost 5 bases and J lost 5; bases outside the gene matches: 5. The length of the CDR3 is 13 residues. CDR3 sequence: CSALLAGVDEQYF. The CDR3 nucleotides read TGCAGTGCTTTACTAGCGGGAGTGGACGAGCAGTACTTC.